This T cell receptor (beta chain) was identified in a study of regulatory T cells in long-lasting Graves disease. Through Arm-PCR of CDR3 regions and iRepertoire HTBI primers, TCR beta libraries were built. TCRdb called the multiplex PCR reads again in MiXCR, with one record for every CDR3 protein. The profile shows 420,000 or so distinct CDR3 sequences, 15% to 20% of them singletons. Germline assignment: CDR1 MDHEN and CDR2 SYDVKM. V was cut by 7 bases and J by 8 bases, with 17 bases left in between. The CDR3 runs to 14 residues. Time point given: newly diagnosed GD, antithyroid drugs for less than 3 months. Researchers made the TCR library from RNA that was extracted from PBMCs. Patients of an endocrinology department in Xi'an, China, were included. A further study also used this sample, focusing on T cells in Graves' hyperthyroidism and ophthalmopathy. Per that study: Aged 18 to 65, the patients had hyperthyroidism that was newly diagnosed and had lasted under 2 months. Blood also showed most of the thyroid clonotypes that were expanded above 0.001.

The clonotype was recovered from a woman under 30 with Graves disease. Sequencing used peripheral blood mononuclear cells (PBMCs), obtained at new diagnosis, from a patient treated with antithyroid drugs. This chain links TRBV28 with TRBJ1-4; TRBD1 is a possible D gene (6 bases). For the CDR3, the DNA is TGTGCCAGCATCTCTAGCGGGGGCTTGGAAAAACTGTTTTTT. Its protein is CASISSGGLEKLFF.